The 7 T cell receptor beta chains reported below all come from one sample, sequenced in a study of blood T cell repertoires in COVID-19. The table came from immunoSEQ multiplex PCR; TCRdb's copy has only in-frame clones and leaves some out. Seen here are 200,000 to 250,000 clones, 70% to 85% observed once, and the top ten hold 3% to 3.5%. The sample comprised PBMCs or T cells enriched from blood (not recorded which). These receptors all stem from a woman between 55 and 75 years old who had recovered from COVID-19.

The chain combines TRBV14 with TRBJ2-7; no definite D call. Between the trimmed V and J ends, which lost 5 bases and 5 bases, there was a span of 10 bases. Looked up from germline, CDR1 is SGHDN and CDR2 is FVKESK. CDR3 length: 12 amino acids. The CDR3 region is CASSYQENEQYF. The CDR3 coding sequence is TGTGCCAGCAGCTATCAGGAAAACGAGCAGTACTTC.

The V call is TRBV29-1, the J call TRBJ2-2; maybe TRBD1 (6 bases). This CDR3 has 14 residues. The V gene's germline CDR1 is SQVTM and CDR2 ANQGSEA. V was pared by 7 bases and J by 2 bases, with 14 bases between. The CDR3 protein is CSGRRTVNTGELFF. CDR3 DNA sequence: TGCAGCGGACGCCGGACAGTTAACACCGGGGAGCTGTTTTTT.

The chain couples TRBV2 to TRBJ1-5; unclear D gene. Trimming removed 1 base at V and 11 bases at J, with 9 bases between. Per germline, CDR1 SNHLY and CDR2 FYNNEI. The CDR3 contains 12 residues. The CDR3 protein is CASSEDAPAQHF. CDR3 coding DNA: TGTGCCAGCAGTGAAGATGCTCCGGCCCAGCATTTT.

The CDR3 region has the DNA TGTGCCAGCAGCTTAGTGCAGGGGTCAAAAAACTATGGCTACACCTTC. It specifies CASSLVQGSKNYGYTF. The chain carries TRBV7-2 and TRBJ1-2, with D maybe TRBD1 (6 bases). This CDR3 is 16 amino acids long. Germline V gene data show CDR1 as SGHTA and CDR2 as FQGNSA. Trimming stripped 1 base from V and 2 bases from J, with 14 bases between.

V is TRBV6-5 and J is TRBJ1-5, with 8 bases fitting TRBD1. The CDR3 sequence is 15 residues long. Germline V gene sequence: CDR1 MNHEY, CDR2 SVGAGI. Losses at the gene ends were 4 bases for V and 4 bases for J; bases not matched to a gene: 6. The CDR3 loop reads CASSSGTGFNQPQHF. The CDR3 coding sequence is TGTGCCAGCAGTTCCGGGACAGGTTTTAATCAGCCCCAGCATTTT.

The chain combines TRBV18 with TRBJ2-4; possible D gene TRBD1, 5 bases. CDR3 length equals 14 residues. The germline V gene encodes CDR1 KGHSH and CDR2 LQKENI. The V gene lost 1 base and the J gene lost 4 bases, with 8 bases spanning the gap. The CDR3 DNA sequence: TGTGCCAGCTCACCACTGCCAGGGAAAAACATTCAGTACTTC. As protein: CASSPLPGKNIQYF. The full variable domain, with the rest looked up from reference TRBV18 and TRBJ2-4, is NAGVMQNPRHLVRRRGQEARLRCSPMKGHSHVYWYRQLPEEGLKFMVYLQKENIIDESGMPKERFSAEFPKEGPSILRIQQVVRGDSAAYFCASSPLPGKNIQYFGAGTRLSVL.

In this sample, this clone turned up once. The chain has TRBV6-1 and TRBJ1-4; D gene ambiguous. V gave up 3 bases and J gave up 0 bases, with 8 bases separating them. The CDR3 is 15 residues long. Germline assignment: CDR1 MNHNS and CDR2 SASEGT. The CDR3 here is CASSESVSTNEKLFF. The CDR3 region has the DNA TGTGCCAGCAGTGAGTCGGTGTCAACTAATGAAAAACTGTTTTTT.